The present T cell receptor beta chain was sequenced within a study of response to subunit inactivated influenza vaccine. TCRdb re-called the RT-PCR reads with MiXCR, one entry per CDR3 protein. The sample carries 400,000 to 650,000 distinct CDR3 sequences, approximately 7.7% recorded once. The CDR3 is 12 residues long. CDR1 SGHRS and CDR2 YFSETQ come from the germline V gene. V dropped 4 bases and J dropped 0 bases, with 5 bases sitting between them. This clonotype appeared many times. This chain connects TRBV5-1 to TRBJ2-7, with D hard to call. The material sequenced was PBMCs from blood, taken less than 30 months after vaccination. The TCR sequence derives from a man aged 45 to 70 who received an inactivated influenza vaccine. CDR3 loop: CASSDGSYEQYF. The CDR3 DNA follows: TGCGCCAGCAGCGACGGCTCCTACGAGCAGTACTTC.